This T cell receptor beta chain comes out of a study of glioma-infiltrating T cells after dendritic cell vaccination. Study-level findings and limits: No direct clonality-survival link was found; a diverse polyclonal response may matter.

Trimming stripped 1 base from V and 6 bases from J, with 9 bases between. The CDR3 covers 13 residues. CDR1 is SGHNT and CDR2 is YENEEA in the germline V gene. None of the glioblastoma patients had an isocitrate dehydrogenase mutation. TCRdb's table, derived via immunoSEQ multiplex PCR, lists solely in-frame clones and lacks some. The sample shows about 82,000 clones, 70% to 90% of them seen only once. As concerns this clone: Its antigen is undetermined.

This receptor was obtained from a human donor with glioblastoma. Specimen: blood, collected before dendritic cell vaccination. This chain connects TRBV11-3 to TRBJ1-1; no definite D call. CDR3 in DNA: TGTGCCAGCAGCTTAGTCAGCGACGCTGAAGCTTTCTTT. Translated, it gives CASSLVSDAEAFF.